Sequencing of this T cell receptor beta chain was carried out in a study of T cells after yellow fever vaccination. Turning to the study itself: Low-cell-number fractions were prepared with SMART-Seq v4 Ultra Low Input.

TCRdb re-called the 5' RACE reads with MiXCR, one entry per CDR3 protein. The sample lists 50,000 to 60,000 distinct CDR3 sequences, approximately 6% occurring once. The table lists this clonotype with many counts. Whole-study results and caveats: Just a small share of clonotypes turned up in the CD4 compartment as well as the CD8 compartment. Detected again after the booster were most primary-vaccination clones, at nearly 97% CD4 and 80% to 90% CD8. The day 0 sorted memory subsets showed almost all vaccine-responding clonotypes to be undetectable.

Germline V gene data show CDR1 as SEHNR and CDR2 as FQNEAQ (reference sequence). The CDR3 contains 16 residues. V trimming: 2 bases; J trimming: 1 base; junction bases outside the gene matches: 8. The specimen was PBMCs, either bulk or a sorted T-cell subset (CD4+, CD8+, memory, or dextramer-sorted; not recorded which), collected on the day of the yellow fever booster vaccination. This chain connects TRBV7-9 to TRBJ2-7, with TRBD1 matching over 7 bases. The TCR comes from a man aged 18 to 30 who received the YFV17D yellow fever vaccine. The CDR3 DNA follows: TGTGCCAGCAGCTTACCCCGGGACAGTGCTTCCTACGAGCAGTACTTC. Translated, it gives CASSLPRDSASYEQYF.